This T cell receptor (beta chain) was sequenced for a study of graft-versus-host responses after intestinal transplantation. This clone came up once. J was trimmed by 4 bases and V by 4 bases; bases with no gene match: 7. Germline lookup yields CDR1 SGHRS and CDR2 YFSETQ. The CDR3 runs 14 residues. This table comes from immunoSEQ multiplex PCR, and its TCRdb copy is limited to in-frame clones, with some not included. The repertoire holds fewer than 25,000 clones, 40% seen once, with 0.65% to 0.8% in the top ten. V gene TRBV5-1 combines with J gene TRBJ2-7; 8 bases match TRBD1. The TCR was taken from a human patient who received an intestinal transplant. The sequencing here drew on alloreactive CD4+ T cells from a mixed lymphocyte reaction culture, taken before intestinal transplant. As to subset: CFSE-low proliferating T cells sorted from roughly six-day pre-transplant mixed lymphocyte reaction (GvH or HvG direction). Here the CDR3 DNA reads TGCGCCAGCAGCGTGTGGACAGGGCCTTACGAGCAGTACTTC. This encodes CASSVWTGPYEQYF.